A single sample is the source of the 32 T cell receptor beta chains below, sequenced in a study of identical twins. TCRdb used MiXCR to reprocess the 5' RACE reads, holding one entry per CDR3 protein. The sample shows 450,000 to 600,000 distinct CDR3 sequences, 20% to 25% of them seen only once. These data also formed part of another study, on yellow fever vaccine responses in identical twins.

Material: CD4+ T cells sorted from blood. The receptors stem from a woman under 30 in good health.

This clonotype was picked up a small number of times. The V gene is TRBV9, the J gene TRBJ1-2; D unclear. Trimming stripped 2 bases from V and 4 bases from J, with 12 bases between. The length of the CDR3 is 14 residues. Germline CDR1 SGDLS, CDR2 YYNGEE. This chain's CDR3 is CASSVTTEGYGYTF. CDR3 in DNA: TGTGCCAGCAGCGTCACCACAGAAGGCTATGGCTACACCTTC.

In DNA, the CDR3 is TGCAGTGCTAGACCCGGTCCCGGGACATCCTACGAGCAGTACGTC. Translated, it gives CSARPGPGTSYEQYV. The V gene is TRBV20-1, the J gene TRBJ2-7; the D gene is possibly TRBD1 (6 bases). Germline V lookup: CDR1 DFQATT, CDR2 SNEGSKA (reference sequence). With 2 bases removed from V and 1 base from J, the gap between germline ends came to 15 bases. The CDR3 sequence is 15 residues long.

This chain joins TRBV12-3 or TRBV12-4 and TRBJ2-5; TRBD2 matches 8 bases. Trimming removed 7 bases from V and 4 bases from J; junction bases left unmatched: 14. The CDR3 totals 16 residues. CDR3 residues: CASIPPPGGVRETQYF. The CDR3 region has the DNA TGTGCCAGCATCCCCCCCCCGGGAGGGGTACGAGAGACCCAGTACTTC.

This clonotype has just a few counts. V and J are TRBV27 and TRBJ2-7; 9 bases are a match to TRBD1. There are 14 residues in the CDR3. Germline V gene data show CDR1 as MNHEY and CDR2 as SMNVEV (reference sequence). Trimming took 4 bases from V and 4 from J; bases not matched to a gene: 5. Here the CDR3 DNA reads TGTGCCAGCAGTTCACTAGACAGGGGGTACGAGCAGTACGTC. It translates to CASSSLDRGYEQYV.

The chain has TRBV24-1 and TRBJ2-1; 7 positions agree with TRBD2. Per the germline V gene, CDR1 is KGHDR and CDR2 is SFDVKD. CDR3 length: 12 residues. J lost 12 bases, V lost 6 bases, and 7 bases had no gene match. In DNA form, the CDR3 reads TGTGCCACCAGTTTTGCCGGGGAGGGGCAGTTCTTC. Protein sequence: CATSFAGEGQFF.

V usage is TRBV12-3 or TRBV12-4 and J usage is TRBJ2-7, with D possibly being TRBD1 (5 bases). The V gene lost 5 bases and the J gene lost 5 bases, with 7 bases spanning the gap. The CDR3 loop spans 11 amino acids. CDR3 coding DNA: TGTGCCAGCAGTAGGGGTAACGAGCAGTACGTC. Protein: CASSRGNEQYV.

Only a few counts were recorded for this clonotype. V is TRBV4-1 and J is TRBJ1-1; possibly TRBD1 for D (5 bases). The CDR3 runs to 12 residues. Germline CDR1 MGHRA, CDR2 YSYEKL. V was pared by 4 bases and J by 6 bases, with 9 bases between. The CDR3 protein is CASSLEGSEAFF. The CDR3 region has the DNA TGCGCCAGCAGCCTAGAGGGGTCTGAAGCTTTCTTT.

V and J are TRBV18 and TRBJ1-1; the match to TRBD1 covers 8 bases. The CDR3 contains 16 residues. Germline CDR1 reads KGHSH; CDR2 reads LQKENI. J was trimmed by 2 bases and V by 3 bases; bases with no gene match: 8. The CDR3 bases are TGTGCCAGCTCACCCTACGCCGGGACAGGAAACACTGAAGCTTTCTTT. This sequence encodes CASSPYAGTGNTEAFF.

The V call is TRBV6-5, the J call TRBJ1-2; a possible D gene is TRBD1 (6 bases). Per germline, CDR1 MNHEY and CDR2 SVGAGI. This CDR3 has 13 amino acids. Trimming pared 2 bases from V and 2 bases from J, leaving 6 bases between. CDR3 nucleotide sequence: TGTGCCAGCAGTTACCAGGGGAACTATGGCTACACCTTC. Amino acids: CASSYQGNYGYTF.

This clonotype came up a few times. The J gene is TRBJ2-2, the V gene TRBV4-1; maybe TRBD2 (7 bases). There are 17 residues in the CDR3. Trimming pared 3 bases from V and 1 base from J, leaving 15 bases between. Germline V gene data show CDR1 as MGHRA and CDR2 as YSYEKL. The CDR3 DNA sequence: TGCGCCAGCAGCCACCCGGGGGCGGGGGTGAACACCGGGGAGCTGTTTTTT. It translates to CASSHPGAGVNTGELFF.

V is TRBV5-6 and J is TRBJ2-3; no clear D gene. From germline, CDR1 is SGHDT and CDR2 YYEEEE. The length of the CDR3 is 15 residues. V gave up 0 bases and J gave up 5 bases, with 13 bases separating them. The CDR3 reads CASSLVQTGGDTQYF. In DNA form, the CDR3 reads TGTGCCAGCAGCTTGGTCCAAACCGGCGGAGATACGCAGTATTTT.

The chain employs TRBV5-1 and TRBJ1-1; 7 nucleotides line up with TRBD1. Germline-derived CDR1 and CDR2 are SGHRS and YFSETQ. The ends lost 2 bases at V and 3 bases at J; junction bases unmatched: 7. The CDR3 spans 15 residues. As DNA, the CDR3 is TGCGCCAGCAGCTTAGGGGGCCGAAGAGACACTGAAGCTTTCTTT. It encodes CASSLGGRRDTEAFF.

This rearrangement joins TRBV6-1 to TRBJ2-6, with 10 nucleotides matching TRBD2. Germline V gives CDR1 MNHNS, CDR2 SASEGT. V was clipped by 2 bases and J by 2 bases; unmatched bases: 6. The CDR3 spans 18 residues. Written as DNA, the CDR3 is TGTGCCAGCAGTGAACCCTTAGCGGGGGGCGCTGGGGCCAACGTCCTGACTTTC. Its translation: CASSEPLAGGAGANVLTF.

CDR3 DNA: TGTGCCAGCAGTCCTCAGACAGGATCCTACGAGCAGTACTTC. This encodes CASSPQTGSYEQYF. V gene TRBV12-3 or TRBV12-4 combines with J gene TRBJ2-7; tentatively, D is TRBD1 (6 bases). The CDR3 is made up of 14 amino acids. V lost 5 bases and J 1 base, leaving 12 bases between the germline ends.

The chain employs TRBV14 and TRBJ2-1; tentatively, D is TRBD1 (6 bases). The CDR3 totals 16 residues. CDR1 SGHDN and CDR2 FVKESK come from the germline V gene. V was clipped by 1 base and J by 2 bases, with 12 bases between them. Written as DNA, the CDR3 is TGTGCCAGCAGCCAAGTAGGGGGAAGCACCTACAATGAGCAGTTCTTC. Residues: CASSQVGGSTYNEQFF.

The chain joins TRBV24-1 to TRBJ2-5, with a weak D call TRBD1 (6 bases). The V gene's germline CDR1 is KGHDR and CDR2 SFDVKD. CDR3 length: 14 residues. V dropped 4 bases and J dropped 5 bases, with 13 bases sitting between them. The CDR3 loop is CATSDPGQTETQYF. The CDR3 coding sequence is TGTGCCACCAGTGACCCTGGACAGACGGAGACCCAGTACTTC.

The chain joins TRBV28 to TRBJ2-7; 9 nucleotides agree with TRBD2. CDR1 is MDHEN and CDR2 is SYDVKM in the germline V gene. CDR3 length: 16 amino acids. Trimming took 0 bases from V and 5 from J; bases not matched to a gene: 8. CDR3 sequence reads: CASSLWREGRHDEQYF. In DNA form, the CDR3 reads TGTGCCAGCAGTTTATGGCGGGAGGGCCGTCACGACGAGCAGTACTTC.

This sequence joins TRBV5-1 and TRBJ2-3; no reliable D call. Trimming took 1 base from V and 3 from J, leaving 12 bases between them. The CDR3 totals 15 residues. Looked up from germline, CDR1 is SGHRS and CDR2 is YFSETQ. This CDR3 is CASSLQAAQTDTQYF. CDR3 coding DNA: TGCGCCAGCAGCTTGCAGGCGGCCCAGACAGATACGCAGTATTTT.

This clonotype was seen more than once but under ten times. This sequence joins TRBV10-3 and TRBJ2-2; D is uncertain. Germline loops: CDR1 ENHRY, CDR2 SYGVKD. The CDR3 covers 15 residues. Trimming removed 3 bases at V and 4 bases at J, with 12 bases between. DNA of the CDR3: TGTGCCATCAGTGATAAAGGGTCAACCACCGGGGAGCTGTTTTTT. Its protein product is CAISDKGSTTGELFF.

The chain links TRBV12-3 or TRBV12-4 to TRBJ2-2; D gene unclear. V was cut by 6 bases and J by 7 bases, with 18 bases left in between. The length of the CDR3 is 15 residues. The CDR3 region has the DNA TGTGCCAGCAGACGCCGGTTAACCGGCGTCGGGGAGCTGTTTTTT. It codes for CASRRRLTGVGELFF.

This rearrangement joins TRBV15 to TRBJ2-2; 10 bases are shared with TRBD2. The V gene's germline CDR1 is LNHNV and CDR2 YYDKDF (reference sequence). The V segment lost 1 base and the J segment 4 bases; nucleotides outside the gene matches: 6. This CDR3 is 17 amino acids long. For the CDR3, the DNA is TGTGCCACCAGCAGAGGGCTAGCGGGGGCCAGCACCGGGGAGCTGTTTTTT. It encodes CATSRGLAGASTGELFF. The full variable domain, its missing parts supplied by reference TRBV15 and TRBJ2-2, is DAMVIQNPRYQVTQFGKPVTLSCSQTLNHNVMYWYQQKSSQAPKLLFHYYDKDFNNEADTPDNFQSRRPNTSFCFLDIRSPGLGDTAMYLCATSRGLAGASTGELFFGEGSRLTVL.

This clonotype was observed a few times. The chain carries TRBV12-3 or TRBV12-4 and TRBJ2-1; D is uncertain. The CDR3 sequence is 15 residues long. V was cut by 6 bases and J by 2 bases, with 14 bases left in between. The CDR3 DNA reads TGTGCCAGCAGAATTGGCGGAACTACCTACAATGAGCAGTTCTTC. It is translated as CASRIGGTTYNEQFF.

This clonotype was seen more than once but under ten times. This chain links TRBV20-1 with TRBJ2-2; 12 bases match TRBD2. The CDR3 extends over 16 amino acids. CDR1 DFQATT and CDR2 SNEGSKA come from the germline V gene (reference sequence). V shed 6 bases and J 4 bases; nucleotides not matched to a gene: 9. CDR3 nucleotides: TGCAGTGCCAAAACTCCGGGACTAGCGGGCACCGGGGAGCTGTTTTTT. Its translation is CSAKTPGLAGTGELFF.

The J gene is TRBJ1-1, the V gene TRBV7-9, with D maybe TRBD1 (6 bases). CDR1 and CDR2 from the germline V gene are SEHNR and FQNEAQ (reference sequence). The V gene lost 5 bases and the J gene lost 6 bases, with 13 bases spanning the gap. CDR3 length: 13 amino acids. The CDR3 region is CASSRTGIPEAFF. The CDR3 DNA reads TGTGCCAGCAGCCGCACAGGGATCCCTGAAGCTTTCTTT.

The rearrangement uses TRBV29-1 and TRBJ2-5, with 8 bases matching TRBD2. The CDR3 covers 16 residues. After removal of 6 bases from V and 5 bases from J, the junction contained 17 bases not matched to a gene. From germline, CDR1 is SQVTM and CDR2 ANQGSEA. CDR3 in amino acids: CSVVMRGAVIYETQYF. The CDR3 DNA sequence: TGCAGCGTGGTTATGCGGGGGGCGGTCATCTACGAGACCCAGTACTTC.

The chain couples TRBV13 to TRBJ2-3; TRBD2 matches at 12 bases. The CDR3 is 17 amino acids. The junction had 4 bases not matched to a gene; V was cut back by 1 base and J by 2 bases. From germline, CDR1 is PRHDT and CDR2 FYEKMQ (reference sequence). The CDR3 is CASSLVGLAGTTDTQYF. The CDR3 DNA is TGTGCCAGCAGCTTAGTTGGACTAGCGGGAACCACAGATACGCAGTATTTT.

This chain's CDR3 is CSVVRPSLAGVYNEQFF. In DNA, the CDR3 is TGCAGCGTTGTTCGACCCTCCCTAGCGGGAGTTTACAATGAGCAGTTCTTC. The genes are TRBV29-1 and TRBJ2-1, with 10 bases identical to TRBD2. CDR3 size: 17 residues. The J segment lost 4 bases and the V segment lost 4 bases, leaving 13 bases of the junction unmatched. Germline CDR1 SQVTM, CDR2 ANQGSEA.

This clonotype has more than one count but fewer than ten. This rearrangement joins TRBV28 to TRBJ1-1, with D perhaps TRBD1 (6 bases). Trimming pared 7 bases from V and 0 bases from J, leaving 21 bases between. Germline V gives CDR1 MDHEN, CDR2 SYDVKM. This CDR3 is 17 amino acids long. The CDR3 protein is CASISFWGGPLNTEAFF. The CDR3 coding sequence is TGTGCCAGCATTTCCTTCTGGGGGGGGCCATTGAACACTGAAGCTTTCTTT.

This rearrangement joins TRBV28 to TRBJ2-7, with a weak D call TRBD1 (6 bases). V was clipped by 4 bases and J by 2 bases, with 12 bases between them. CDR1 and CDR2 from the germline V gene are MDHEN and SYDVKM. The CDR3 contains 14 residues. The CDR3 DNA sequence: TGTGCCAGCAGTTCCGGAGACAGGCCCTACGAGCAGTACGTC. Amino acid sequence: CASSSGDRPYEQYV.

This clonotype was recorded at least ten times. This chain uses TRBV9 with TRBJ2-5, with 13 bases matching TRBD2. Trimming took 3 bases from V and 3 from J; bases not matched to a gene: 8. Germline V gene lookup returns CDR1 SGDLS and CDR2 YYNGEE. The CDR3 covers 17 residues. The CDR3 here is CASSAFEGLAGKETQYF. In DNA form, the CDR3 reads TGTGCCAGCAGCGCCTTTGAGGGACTAGCGGGGAAAGAGACCCAGTACTTC.

The chain carries TRBV24-1 and TRBJ2-5, with D possibly TRBD2 on 6 matching bases. The length of the CDR3 is 13 residues. Trimming took 4 bases from V and 5 from J, leaving 10 bases between them. CDR1 KGHDR and CDR2 SFDVKD come from the germline V gene. CDR3: CATSDGGRETQYF. The CDR3 nucleotides read TGTGCCACCAGTGACGGGGGACGGGAGACCCAGTACTTC.

This chain connects TRBV10-1 to TRBJ2-1; 11 bases map to TRBD2. Germline CDR1 and CDR2: WNHNN and SYGVQD (reference sequence). The CDR3 covers 17 residues. V shed 4 bases, J shed 4 bases, and the junction held 9 bases outside the gene matches. In DNA, the CDR3 is TGCGCCAGCAGTGGAATAGCGGGAGGGCTAGCGTACAATGAGCAGTTCTTC. It encodes CASSGIAGGLAYNEQFF.